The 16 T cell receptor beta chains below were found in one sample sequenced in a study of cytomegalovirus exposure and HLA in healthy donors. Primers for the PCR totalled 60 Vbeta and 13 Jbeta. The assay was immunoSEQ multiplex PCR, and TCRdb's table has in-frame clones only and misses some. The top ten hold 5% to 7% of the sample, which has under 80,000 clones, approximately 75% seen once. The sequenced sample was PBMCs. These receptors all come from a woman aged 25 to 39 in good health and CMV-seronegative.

The CDR3 coding sequence is TGTGCCAGCAGTGAGGCTGGCGAGCCCCAGCATTTT. This translates into CASSEAGEPQHF. This chain uses TRBV6-5 with TRBJ1-5; D is unclear. Germline loops: CDR1 MNHEY, CDR2 SVGAGI. CDR3 size: 12 residues. V was cut by 5 bases and J by 8 bases, with 10 bases left in between.

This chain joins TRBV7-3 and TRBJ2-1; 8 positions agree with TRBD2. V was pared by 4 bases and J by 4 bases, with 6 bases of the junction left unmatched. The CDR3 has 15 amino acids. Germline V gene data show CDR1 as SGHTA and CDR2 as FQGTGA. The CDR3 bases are TGTGCCAGCAGCTCCCATCCGGGGGGGTACAATGAGCAGTTCTTC. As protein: CASSSHPGGYNEQFF.

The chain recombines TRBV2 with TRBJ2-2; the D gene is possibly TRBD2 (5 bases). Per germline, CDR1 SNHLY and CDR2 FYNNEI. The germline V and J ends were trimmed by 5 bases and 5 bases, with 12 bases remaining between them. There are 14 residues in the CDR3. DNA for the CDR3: TGTGCCAGCAGTACCCGGACTGTTACCGGGGAGCTGTTTTTT. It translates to CASSTRTVTGELFF. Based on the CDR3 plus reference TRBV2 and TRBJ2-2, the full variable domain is EPEVTQTPSHQVTQMGQEVILRCVPISNHLYFYWYRQILGQKVEFLVSFYNNEISEKSEIFDDQFSVERPDGSNFTLKIRSTKLEDSAMYFCASSTRTVTGELFFGEGSRLTVL.

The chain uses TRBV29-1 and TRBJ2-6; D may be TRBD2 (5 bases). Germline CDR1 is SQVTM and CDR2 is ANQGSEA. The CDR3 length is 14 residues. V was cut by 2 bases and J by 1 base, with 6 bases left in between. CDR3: CSVESGSGANVLTF. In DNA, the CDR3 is TGCAGCGTTGAATCGGGGTCTGGGGCCAACGTCCTGACTTTC.

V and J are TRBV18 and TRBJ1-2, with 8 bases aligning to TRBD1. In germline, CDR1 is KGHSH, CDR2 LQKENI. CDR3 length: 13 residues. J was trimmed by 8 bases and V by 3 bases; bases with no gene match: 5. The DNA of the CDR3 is TGTGCCAGCTCACCCTCGGGACAGGCCGGCTACACCTTC. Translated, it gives CASSPSGQAGYTF.

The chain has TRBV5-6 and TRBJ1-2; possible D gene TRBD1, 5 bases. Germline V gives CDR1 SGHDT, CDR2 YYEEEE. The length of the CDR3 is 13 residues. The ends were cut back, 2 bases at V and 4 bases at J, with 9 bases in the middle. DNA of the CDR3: TGTGCCAGCAGCTTCGGGGGAAGCTATGGCTACACCTTC. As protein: CASSFGGSYGYTF.

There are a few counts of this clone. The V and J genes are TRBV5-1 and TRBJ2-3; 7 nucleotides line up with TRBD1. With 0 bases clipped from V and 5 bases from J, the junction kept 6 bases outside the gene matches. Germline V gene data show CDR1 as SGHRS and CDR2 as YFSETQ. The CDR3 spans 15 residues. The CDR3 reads CASSLGDRAGDTQYF. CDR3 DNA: TGCGCCAGCAGCTTGGGAGACAGGGCCGGAGATACGCAGTATTTT.

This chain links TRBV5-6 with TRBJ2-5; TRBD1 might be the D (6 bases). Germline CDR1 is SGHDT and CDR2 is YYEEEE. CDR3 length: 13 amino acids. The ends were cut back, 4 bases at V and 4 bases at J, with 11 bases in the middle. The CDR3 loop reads CASSIQGRETQYF. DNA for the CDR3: TGTGCCAGCAGCATTCAGGGGCGAGAGACCCAGTACTTC.

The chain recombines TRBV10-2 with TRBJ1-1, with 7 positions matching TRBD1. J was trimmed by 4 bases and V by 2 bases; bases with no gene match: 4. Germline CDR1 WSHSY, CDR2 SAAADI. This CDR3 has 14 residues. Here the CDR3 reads CASSERGLTTEAFF. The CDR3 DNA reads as TGCGCCAGCAGTGAGAGGGGGCTAACCACTGAAGCTTTCTTT.

The DNA of the CDR3 is TGCGCCAGCAGCTTGGCCCTAGCGGGAGGGGGTAACGAGCAGTACTTC. It codes for CASSLALAGGGNEQYF. The genes are TRBV5-1 and TRBJ2-7, with 12 bases that match TRBD2. From germline, CDR1 is SGHRS and CDR2 YFSETQ. The CDR3 spans 16 residues. The J segment lost 5 bases and the V segment lost 0 bases, leaving 6 bases of the junction unmatched.

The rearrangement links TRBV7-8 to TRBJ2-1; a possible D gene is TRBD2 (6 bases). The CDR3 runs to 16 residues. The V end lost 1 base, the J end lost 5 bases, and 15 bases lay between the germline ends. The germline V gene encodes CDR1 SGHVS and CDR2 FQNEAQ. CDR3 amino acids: CASSLDRRGPDNEQFF. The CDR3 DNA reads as TGTGCCAGCAGCTTAGATCGGCGGGGACCTGACAATGAGCAGTTCTTC.

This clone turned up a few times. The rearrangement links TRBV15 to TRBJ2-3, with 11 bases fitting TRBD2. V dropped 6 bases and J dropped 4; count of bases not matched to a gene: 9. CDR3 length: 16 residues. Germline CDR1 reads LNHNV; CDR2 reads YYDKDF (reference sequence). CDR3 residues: CATRLGTSGAADTQYF. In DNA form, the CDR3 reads TGTGCCACCAGGTTGGGGACTAGCGGAGCGGCAGATACGCAGTATTTT.

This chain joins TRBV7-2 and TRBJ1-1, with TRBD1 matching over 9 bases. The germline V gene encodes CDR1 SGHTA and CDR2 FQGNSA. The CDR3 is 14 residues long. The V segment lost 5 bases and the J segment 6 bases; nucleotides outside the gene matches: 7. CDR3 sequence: CASSVGTGLAEAFF. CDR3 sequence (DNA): TGTGCCAGCAGCGTCGGGACAGGGCTCGCTGAAGCTTTCTTT.

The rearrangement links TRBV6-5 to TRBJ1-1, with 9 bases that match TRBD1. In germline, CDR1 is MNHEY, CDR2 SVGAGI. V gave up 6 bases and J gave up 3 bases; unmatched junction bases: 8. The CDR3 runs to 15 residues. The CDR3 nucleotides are TGTGCCAGCAGCAAGGACAGGGGAAGGTACACTGAAGCTTTCTTT. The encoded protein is CASSKDRGRYTEAFF.

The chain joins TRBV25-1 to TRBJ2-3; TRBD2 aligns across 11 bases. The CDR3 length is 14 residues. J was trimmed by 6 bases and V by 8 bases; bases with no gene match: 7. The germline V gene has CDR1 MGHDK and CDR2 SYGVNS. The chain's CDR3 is CASALTSGSDTQYF. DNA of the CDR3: TGTGCCAGCGCCCTAACTAGCGGGAGCGATACGCAGTATTTT.

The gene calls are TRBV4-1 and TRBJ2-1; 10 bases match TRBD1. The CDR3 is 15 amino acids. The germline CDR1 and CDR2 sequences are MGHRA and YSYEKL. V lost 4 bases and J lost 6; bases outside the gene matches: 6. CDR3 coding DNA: TGCGCCAGCAGCCCGGGACAGGGGATCGGCAATGAGCAGTTCTTC. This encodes CASSPGQGIGNEQFF.